Shown below are 6 T cell receptor beta chains from a single sample sequenced in a study of blood T cell repertoires in COVID-19. Generated by immunoSEQ multiplex PCR, the TCRdb table keeps only in-frame clones and is missing some. The sample consists of around 180,000 clones, more than 75% of them appearing once. The sample consisted of peripheral blood. These receptors were taken from a human donor in a cohort sampled during active COVID-19.

The chain is built from TRBV5-1 and TRBJ2-3; tentatively, D is TRBD2 (7 bases). Germline values: CDR1 SGHRS, CDR2 YFSETQ. V dropped 4 bases and J dropped 5 bases, with 17 bases sitting between them. This CDR3 comprises 15 residues. CDR3 loop: CASSPLGGGGDTQYF. The DNA of the CDR3 is TGCGCCAGCAGCCCCCTTGGGGGGGGCGGAGATACGCAGTATTTT.

This chain links TRBV19 with TRBJ2-2; unclear D gene. CDR1 and CDR2 (germline): LNHDA, SQIVND (reference sequence). V lost 3 bases to trimming and J lost 3 bases, with 11 bases between them. The CDR3 is made up of 15 amino acids. The CDR3 reads CASSMASAHTGELFF. DNA of the CDR3: TGTGCCAGTAGTATGGCGAGCGCGCACACCGGGGAGCTGTTTTTT.

The V gene is TRBV15, the J gene TRBJ1-4; D gene unclear. Trimming removed 1 base at V and 7 bases at J, with 16 bases between. The CDR3 contains 16 residues. In germline, CDR1 is LNHNV, CDR2 YYDKDF (reference sequence). In nucleotides, the CDR3 is TGTGCCACCAGCAGAGGCAACGGGGAAGTAGGTGAAAAACTGTTTTTT. Residues: CATSRGNGEVGEKLFF.

The CDR3 DNA follows: TGTGCCAGCAGCCAAACTAGCGGGAGCATGAATGAGCAGTTCTTC. The encoded protein is CASSQTSGSMNEQFF. This chain links TRBV3-1 (or the pseudogene TRBV3-2) with TRBJ2-1; 11 bases line up with TRBD2. The CDR3 spans 15 residues. CDR1 is LGHDT, CDR2 YNNKEL, per germline (reference sequence). V dropped 2 bases and J dropped 7; count of bases not matched to a gene: 4.

V and J are TRBV4-3 and TRBJ1-5; no definite D call. V was trimmed by 0 bases and J by 0 bases, leaving 6 bases between them. The germline gives CDR1 LGHNA, CDR2 YSLEER. The length of the CDR3 is 15 residues. CDR3 sequence (DNA): TGCGCCAGCAGCCAAGAATCGAGTAGCAATCAGCCCCAGCATTTT. This sequence encodes CASSQESSSNQPQHF.

The rearrangement links TRBV7-2 to TRBJ2-7; the match to TRBD2 covers 7 bases. The CDR3 is 14 residues long. V lost 5 bases and J lost 6; bases outside the gene matches: 10. Looked up from germline, CDR1 is SGHTA and CDR2 is FQGNSA. The CDR3 sequence is CASSREGRGGEQYF. Written as DNA, the CDR3 is TGTGCCAGCAGCCGCGAAGGGAGGGGAGGCGAGCAGTACTTC.